This TCR beta chain was recovered during a study of blood T cell repertoires in COVID-19. As for the study in general: Samples came from the United States, Italy and Spain, spanning acute and convalescent COVID-19. PBMCs, B-cell-depleted T cells, or T cells were the source of the cDNA or gDNA that made up the material.

Per germline, CDR1 SGDLS and CDR2 YYNGEE. The J segment lost 7 bases and the V segment lost 0 bases, leaving 8 bases of the junction unmatched. The CDR3 runs to 16 residues. This clone was found once. In the authors' methods: Reference gene primer amplification gave estimated nucleated cell counts. Profiling relied on immunoSEQ multiplex PCR, and the TCRdb table lists in-frame clones only, not all of them. V and J calls and clone size are those listed in that table; D and trimming were worked out from the DNA. The sample consists of around 220,000 clones, 65% to 85% of them appearing once. The TCR comes from a woman aged 40 to 55 with active or convalescent COVID-19. The chain combines TRBV9 with TRBJ1-4; 8 nucleotides agree with TRBD1. The sequencing input was peripheral blood. The CDR3 sequence: CASSVGRAGGGEKLFF. CDR3 nucleotides: TGTGCCAGCAGCGTAGGGCGAGCAGGGGGCGGTGAAAAACTGTTTTTT.